Listed below are T cell receptor beta chains from one sample, sequenced in a study of cytomegalovirus exposure and HLA in healthy donors. Only in-frame clones appear in the TCRdb table, and some are missing; sequencing was by immunoSEQ multiplex PCR. The sample lists some 170,000 clones, about 87% occurring once. Sequencing was performed on PBMCs. These receptors all stem from a woman in her 30s in good health and CMV-seronegative. The CDR3 runs from the conserved cysteine through the conserved F or W. Each record gives: D gene, V gene, J gene, clone size, CDR3 protein, CDR3 DNA. The D gene is left open where the match is weak. Size is omitted from some rows. Given values are once, few, many or a class for expanded clones.

.	TRBV7-2	TRBJ1-4	.	CASSPGAWGEKLFF	TGTGCCAGCAGCCCAGGGGCTTGGGGGGAAAAACTGTTTTTT
TRBD1	TRBV11-2	TRBJ2-7	.	CASSRDSFYEQYF	TGTGCCAGCAGCCGGGACAGCTTCTACGAGCAGTACTTC
.	TRBV5-1	TRBJ2-1	.	CASSQPGLEQFF	TGCGCCAGCAGCCAACCGGGACTTGAGCAGTTCTTC
.	TRBV13	TRBJ1-1	few	CASSPGLKSTEAFF	TGTGCCAGCAGCCCAGGACTCAAAAGCACTGAAGCTTTCTTT
TRBD1	TRBV2	TRBJ1-4	.	CASRKGQGNEKLFF	TGTGCCAGCAGGAAAGGACAGGGGAATGAAAAACTGTTTTTT
.	TRBV11-2	TRBJ2-7	.	CASSLDGYEQYF	TGTGCCAGCAGCTTAGACGGGTACGAGCAGTACTTC
.	TRBV6-5	TRBJ1-3	once	CASSYSEDGAGNTIYF	TGTGCCAGCAGTTACTCGGAGGACGGAGCTGGAAACACCATATATTTT
.	TRBV6-6	TRBJ2-7	.	CASSYSQEKQYEQYF	TGTGCCAGCAGTTACTCCCAGGAAAAACAATACGAGCAGTACTTC
.	TRBV2	TRBJ2-7	.	CASSDGAAGEQYF	TGTGCCAGCAGTGATGGGGCTGCAGGCGAGCAGTACTTC
TRBD1	TRBV5-6	TRBJ1-2	.	CASSFRSSGGIRDGYTF	TGTGCCAGCAGCTTTCGGTCCTCAGGGGGGATTCGAGATGGCTACACCTTC
TRBD1	TRBV5-1	TRBJ1-2	.	CASSEGQGFYGYTF	TGCGCCAGCAGCGAAGGACAGGGGTTCTATGGCTACACCTTC
TRBD2	TRBV5-4	TRBJ2-5	.	CASSLGLAGQETQYF	TGTGCCAGCAGCCTAGGACTAGCGGGACAAGAGACCCAGTACTTC
.	TRBV4-1	TRBJ1-2	.	CASSHPFGTTGSTF	TGCGCCAGCAGCCACCCCTTCGGGACAACTGGTTCCACCTTC
.	TRBV15	TRBJ2-1	.	CATSDWEHSPSDEQFF	TGTGCCACCAGCGACTGGGAGCACTCTCCTAGCGATGAGCAGTTCTTC
.	TRBV10-3	TRBJ2-7	.	CAISGGGGNYEQYF	TGTGCCATCAGTGGCGGTGGAGGGAACTACGAGCAGTACTTC
TRBD1	TRBV9	TRBJ1-3	.	CASSVSRDRAGNTIYF	TGTGCCAGCAGCGTCTCCCGGGACAGGGCCGGAAACACCATATATTTT
.	TRBV2	TRBJ2-5	.	CASRQGHQETQYF	TGTGCCAGCAGGCAGGGTCATCAAGAGACCCAGTACTTC
TRBD1	TRBV5-8	TRBJ1-6	.	CASSSASSGTDNSPLHF	TGTGCCAGCAGTTCAGCTTCCTCCGGGACAGATAATTCACCCCTCCACTTT
TRBD2	TRBV10-2	TRBJ2-7	.	CASSLTSGGTYEQYF	TGCGCCAGCAGTCTTACTAGCGGGGGGACCTACGAGCAGTACTTC
TRBD1	TRBV7-9	TRBJ1-1	.	CASSAAGTENTEAFF	TGTGCCAGCAGCGCCGCCGGGACAGAGAACACTGAAGCTTTCTTT
.	TRBV10-3	TRBJ2-7	.	CAISAGPYYEQYF	TGTGCCATCAGCGCGGGACCATACTACGAGCAGTACTTC
.	TRBV5-1	TRBJ1-1	.	CASSLGTVALDTEAFF	TGCGCCAGCAGCTTGGGGACAGTTGCCCTTGACACTGAAGCTTTCTTT
.	TRBV5-4	TRBJ2-7	many	CASSFGQYYEQYF	TGTGCCAGCAGCTTCGGACAGTACTACGAGCAGTACTTC
TRBD1	TRBV29-1	TRBJ1-1	few	CSTRGRTEAFF	TGCAGCACCAGGGGGCGGACTGAAGCTTTCTTT
.	TRBV29-1	TRBJ1-1	once	CSVGQLKGTEAFF	TGCAGCGTTGGACAGCTGAAGGGCACTGAAGCTTTCTTT
TRBD1	TRBV2	TRBJ1-6	.	CASKGTGINSPLHF	TGTGCCAGCAAAGGGACAGGGATTAATTCACCCCTCCACTTT